The 7 T cell receptor beta chains in this list originate from one sample, sequenced in a study of blood T cell repertoires in COVID-19. Generated by immunoSEQ multiplex PCR, the TCRdb table keeps only in-frame clones and is missing some. The table shows 250,000 to 300,000 clones, with around nine tenths occurring only once. Sequenced input: peripheral blood. Receptors originate from a woman between 65 and 79 years old with COVID-19, enrolled during active disease.

V usage is TRBV9 and J usage is TRBJ2-1, with D unresolved. Germline V gene data show CDR1 as SGDLS and CDR2 as YYNGEE. V lost 4 bases to trimming and J lost 3 bases, with 11 bases between them. CDR3 size: 14 residues. The CDR3 sequence: CASSLTYLYNEQFF. CDR3 nucleotide sequence: TGTGCCAGCAGCTTGACATACCTCTACAATGAGCAGTTCTTC. Based on the CDR3 plus reference TRBV9 and TRBJ2-1, the full variable domain is DSGVTQTPKHLITATGQRVTLRCSPRSGDLSVYWYQQSLDQGLQFLIQYYNGEERAKGNILERFSAQQFPDLHSELNLSSLELGDSALYFCASSLTYLYNEQFFGPGTRLTVL.

V gene TRBV9 combines with J gene TRBJ2-3, with D unclear. Germline values: CDR1 SGDLS, CDR2 YYNGEE. V dropped 0 bases and J dropped 0 bases, with 5 bases sitting between them. The CDR3 extends over 14 amino acids. CDR3 residues: CASSVVSSTDTQYF. CDR3 nucleotides: TGTGCCAGCAGCGTAGTATCTAGCACAGATACGCAGTATTTT.

This chain links TRBV14 with TRBJ1-1; tentatively, D is TRBD1 (5 bases). Trimming took 5 bases from V and 11 from J, leaving 18 bases between them. Germline assignment: CDR1 SGHDN and CDR2 FVKESK. This CDR3 has 13 residues. In nucleotides, the CDR3 is TGTGCCAGCAGCGCCGGGCGGGGGTATTCTGCTTTCTTT. It translates to CASSAGRGYSAFF.

V is TRBV4-1 and J is TRBJ2-5; 11 bases line up with TRBD2. CDR3 length: 15 residues. J gave up 4 bases and V 5 bases, and 6 bases lay outside the gene matches. Germline V gene lookup returns CDR1 MGHRA and CDR2 YSYEKL. The CDR3 loop is CASSISGGEGETQYF. In DNA form, the CDR3 reads TGCGCCAGCAGCATTAGCGGGGGGGAAGGAGAGACCCAGTACTTC.

J is TRBJ2-7 and V is TRBV4-3; tentatively, D is TRBD2 (5 bases). Deletions cut 0 bases from V and 3 bases from J, with 12 bases between. The CDR3 contains 15 residues. Per germline, CDR1 LGHNA and CDR2 YSLEER. CDR3 sequence: CASSQDRTGGYEQYF. The CDR3 nucleotides are TGCGCCAGCAGCCAAGATCGGACTGGAGGCTACGAGCAGTACTTC.

The rearrangement links TRBV24-1 to TRBJ2-3; D not resolved. The ends were cut back, 5 bases at V and 2 bases at J, with 10 bases in the middle. Germline CDR1 reads KGHDR; CDR2 reads SFDVKD. CDR3 length: 14 amino acids. CDR3 nucleotides: TGTGCCACCAGTGGCGGTCCGGACACAGATACGCAGTATTTT. It yields the protein CATSGGPDTDTQYF.

The chain has TRBV9 and TRBJ2-5; 7 positions match TRBD2. CDR3 length: 16 amino acids. V lost 0 bases, J lost 0 bases, and 5 bases stayed unmatched. The germline gives CDR1 SGDLS, CDR2 YYNGEE. The CDR3 DNA reads as TGTGCCAGCAGCGTAGCTGCTAGCGGAAACCAAGAGACCCAGTACTTC. It encodes CASSVAASGNQETQYF.